A selection of T cell receptor beta chains follows, all from one sample in a study of T cells in Graves' hyperthyroidism and ophthalmopathy. One entry per CDR3 protein, called by TCRdb with MiXCR from the multiplex PCR reads. The profile covers roughly 380,000 distinct CDR3 sequences, with around 14% appearing a single time and approximately 11% taken by the ten largest. Input material: blood. These receptors originate from a woman in her fifties or sixties with Graves' hyperthyroidism. Both conserved end residues are part of each CDR3. The D gene is left open where the match is weak. Only some rows state a clone size, as once, few, many or a class for expanded clones.

d_gene: .; v_gene: TRBV30; abundance: many; j_gene: TRBJ1-1; len: 14; CDR3aa: CAWSPGLRNTEAFF; CDR3nt: TGTGCCTGGAGCCCGGGACTCCGGAACACTGAAGCTTTCTTT
d_gene: .; v_gene: TRBV20-1; abundance: many; j_gene: TRBJ2-1; len: 14; CDR3aa: CSARLSGPWDEQFF; CDR3nt: TGCAGTGCTAGACTTAGCGGACCCTGGGATGAGCAGTTCTTC
d_gene: .; v_gene: TRBV6-1; abundance: many; j_gene: TRBJ2-7; len: 11; CDR3aa: CASNLRGEQYF; CDR3nt: TGTGCCAGCAACCTTCGGGGGGAGCAGTACTTC
d_gene: .; v_gene: TRBV9; abundance: many; j_gene: TRBJ2-7; len: 14; CDR3aa: CASSVEGLPYEQYF; CDR3nt: TGTGCCAGCAGCGTAGAGGGGTTACCTTACGAGCAGTACTTC
d_gene: .; v_gene: TRBV15; abundance: .; j_gene: TRBJ2-1; len: 15; CDR3aa: CATSRDQLVEGEQFF; CDR3nt: TGTGCCACCAGCAGAGATCAACTAGTAGAGGGTGAGCAGTTCTTC
d_gene: .; v_gene: TRBV7-6; abundance: many; j_gene: TRBJ1-2; len: 12; CDR3aa: CASSLSGRGYTF; CDR3nt: TGTGCCAGCAGCTTATCGGGGAGGGGCTACACCTTC
d_gene: .; v_gene: TRBV27; abundance: .; j_gene: TRBJ2-2; len: 14; CDR3aa: CASSLKAASGELFF; CDR3nt: TGTGCCAGCAGTTTAAAGGCAGCGTCCGGGGAGCTGTTTTTT
d_gene: .; v_gene: TRBV7-9; abundance: many; j_gene: TRBJ1-2; len: 15; CDR3aa: CASSLEGQGNYGYTF; CDR3nt: TGTGCCAGCAGCTTAGAGGGGCAGGGGAACTATGGCTACACCTTC
d_gene: .; v_gene: TRBV11-2; abundance: many; j_gene: TRBJ2-3; len: 12; CDR3aa: CASSSGLHTQYF; CDR3nt: TGTGCCAGCAGCTCGGGACTCCATACGCAGTATTTT
d_gene: TRBD2; v_gene: TRBV20-1; abundance: .; j_gene: TRBJ2-5; len: 14; CDR3aa: CSATRLAGQETQYF; CDR3nt: TGCAGTGCTACTAGACTAGCGGGGCAAGAGACCCAGTACTTC
d_gene: TRBD2; v_gene: TRBV7-8; abundance: many; j_gene: TRBJ2-1; len: 15; CDR3aa: CASSLASGRVDEQFF; CDR3nt: TGTGCCAGCAGCTTAGCTAGCGGGAGAGTGGATGAGCAGTTCTTC
d_gene: .; v_gene: TRBV19; abundance: few; j_gene: TRBJ2-3; len: 14; CDR3aa: CASKVTGSTDTQYF; CDR3nt: TGTGCCAGTAAGGTTACAGGGTCCACAGATACGCAGTATTTT
d_gene: .; v_gene: TRBV3-1; abundance: many; j_gene: TRBJ1-1; len: 15; CDR3aa: CASSQGEAMNTEAFF; CDR3nt: TGTGCCAGCAGCCAAGGGGAGGCAATGAACACTGAAGCTTTCTTT
d_gene: .; v_gene: TRBV7-2; abundance: many; j_gene: TRBJ2-1; len: 17; CDR3aa: CASSTRLTSRVPGEQFF; CDR3nt: TGTGCCAGCAGCACTCGTTTGACCTCCCGGGTGCCAGGTGAGCAGTTCTTC
d_gene: .; v_gene: TRBV27; abundance: .; j_gene: TRBJ1-2; len: 14; CDR3aa: CASSNQGRTGGYTF; CDR3nt: TGTGCCAGCTCCAATCAGGGCCGAACGGGGGGCTACACCTTC
d_gene: TRBD2; v_gene: TRBV11-2; abundance: .; j_gene: TRBJ2-7; len: 15; CDR3aa: CASSQGSGRAGEQYF; CDR3nt: TGTGCCAGCAGCCAAGGGAGCGGGAGGGCCGGGGAGCAGTACTTC
d_gene: .; v_gene: TRBV3-1; abundance: many; j_gene: TRBJ1-2; len: 15; CDR3aa: CASRKTQGADYGYTF; CDR3nt: TGTGCCAGCAGAAAAACGCAAGGGGCCGACTATGGCTACACCTTC
d_gene: TRBD2; v_gene: TRBV5-1; abundance: many; j_gene: TRBJ2-3; len: 14; CDR3aa: CASTLAGNTDTQYF; CDR3nt: TGCGCCAGCACCTTAGCGGGGAACACAGATACGCAGTATTTT
d_gene: .; v_gene: TRBV10-1; abundance: few; j_gene: TRBJ2-1; len: 17; CDR3aa: CASSESASESYYNEQFF; CDR3nt: TGCGCCAGCAGTGAGTCGGCTAGCGAGAGTTATTACAATGAGCAGTTCTTC
d_gene: .; v_gene: TRBV6-1; abundance: many; j_gene: TRBJ2-5; len: 15; CDR3aa: CASSDGIGEWETQYF; CDR3nt: TGTGCCAGCAGTGATGGTATCGGGGAATGGGAGACCCAGTACTTC
d_gene: .; v_gene: TRBV3-1; abundance: .; j_gene: TRBJ1-6; len: 14; CDR3aa: CASSFRDGSSPLHF; CDR3nt: TGTGCCAGCAGCTTCCGGGACGGGAGTTCACCCCTCCACTTT
d_gene: TRBD1; v_gene: TRBV24-1; abundance: many; j_gene: TRBJ2-2; len: 15; CDR3aa: CATSPGQSNTGELFF; CDR3nt: TGTGCCACCAGTCCGGGACAGTCGAACACCGGGGAGCTGTTTTTT
d_gene: .; v_gene: TRBV27; abundance: many; j_gene: TRBJ1-5; len: 16; CDR3aa: CASSLSAGFRGQPQHF; CDR3nt: TGTGCCAGCAGTTTATCGGCAGGATTCCGCGGTCAGCCCCAGCATTTT
d_gene: TRBD1; v_gene: TRBV3-1; abundance: many; j_gene: TRBJ1-2; len: 12; CDR3aa: CASSQGTEGYTF; CDR3nt: TGTGCCAGCAGCCAGGGGACAGAAGGCTACACCTTC
d_gene: TRBD2; v_gene: TRBV6-2/TRBV6-3; abundance: .; j_gene: TRBJ2-7; len: 17; CDR3aa: CASSPTDPSGSAYEQYF; CDR3nt: TGTGCCAGCAGCCCAACCGACCCTAGCGGGAGCGCCTACGAGCAGTACTTC
d_gene: TRBD2; v_gene: TRBV7-3; abundance: many; j_gene: TRBJ2-1; len: 15; CDR3aa: CASSLLAGGRDEQFF; CDR3nt: TGTGCCAGCAGCCTTCTAGCGGGAGGTCGGGATGAGCAGTTCTTC
d_gene: TRBD2; v_gene: TRBV5-1; abundance: many; j_gene: TRBJ2-1; len: 16; CDR3aa: CASSRTSGSRLDEQFF; CDR3nt: TGCGCCAGCAGCCGGACTAGCGGGAGCCGATTGGATGAGCAGTTCTTC
d_gene: .; v_gene: TRBV6-9; abundance: .; j_gene: TRBJ1-1; len: 14; CDR3aa: CASSYLPRNTEAFF; CDR3nt: TGTGCCAGCAGTTACCTTCCGCGGAACACTGAAGCTTTCTTT
d_gene: TRBD1; v_gene: TRBV12-5; abundance: many; j_gene: TRBJ1-1; len: 18; CDR3aa: CASGPTQDREGGNTEAFF; CDR3nt: TGTGCTAGTGGTCCCACCCAAGACAGGGAGGGAGGGAACACTGAAGCTTTCTTT
d_gene: TRBD2; v_gene: TRBV3-1; abundance: many; j_gene: TRBJ2-7; len: 17; CDR3aa: CASSQATSGSNSYEQYF; CDR3nt: TGTGCCAGCAGCCAAGCCACTAGCGGGTCCAACTCCTACGAGCAGTACTTC
d_gene: TRBD1; v_gene: TRBV11-3; abundance: many; j_gene: TRBJ2-3; len: 16; CDR3aa: CASSPGTGGSVDTQYF; CDR3nt: TGTGCCAGCAGCCCAGGGACAGGGGGAAGCGTGGATACGCAGTATTTT
d_gene: TRBD2; v_gene: TRBV18; abundance: many; j_gene: TRBJ2-3; len: 14; CDR3aa: CASSPRTSGDTQYF; CDR3nt: TGTGCCAGCTCACCACGGACTAGCGGAGATACGCAGTATTTT
d_gene: TRBD2; v_gene: TRBV11-1; abundance: .; j_gene: TRBJ2-1; len: 16; CDR3aa: CASSLNWTSGRNEQFF; CDR3nt: TGTGCCAGCAGCTTAAACTGGACTAGCGGGAGGAATGAGCAGTTCTTC
d_gene: TRBD2; v_gene: TRBV20-1; abundance: many; j_gene: TRBJ2-1; len: 15; CDR3aa: CSDAGTSGGLNEQFF; CDR3nt: TGCAGTGATGCCGGGACTAGCGGAGGTTTGAATGAGCAGTTCTTC
d_gene: TRBD1; v_gene: TRBV19; abundance: many; j_gene: TRBJ1-5; len: 14; CDR3aa: CASTQGQGNQPQHF; CDR3nt: TGTGCCAGTACCCAGGGACAGGGCAATCAGCCCCAGCATTTT
d_gene: .; v_gene: TRBV5-1; abundance: many; j_gene: TRBJ1-6; len: 13; CDR3aa: CASSLVVDSPLHF; CDR3nt: TGCGCCAGCAGCTTGGTAGTGGATTCACCCCTCCACTTT
d_gene: .; v_gene: TRBV7-2; abundance: many; j_gene: TRBJ2-7; len: 12; CDR3aa: CASSSQRYEQYF; CDR3nt: TGTGCCAGCAGCTCACAGCGCTACGAGCAGTACTTC
d_gene: .; v_gene: TRBV5-1; abundance: few; j_gene: TRBJ2-7; len: 14; CDR3aa: CASSLVLNSYEQYF; CDR3nt: TGCGCCAGCAGCTTGGTTCTCAACTCCTACGAGCAGTACTTC
d_gene: .; v_gene: TRBV28; abundance: .; j_gene: TRBJ2-1; len: 15; CDR3aa: CASSFERRIGNEQFF; CDR3nt: TGTGCCAGCAGTTTTGAACGTCGGATTGGCAATGAGCAGTTCTTC
d_gene: .; v_gene: TRBV28; abundance: many; j_gene: TRBJ2-3; len: 14; CDR3aa: CASKGREELDTQYF; CDR3nt: TGTGCCAGCAAGGGCAGGGAAGAGTTAGATACGCAGTATTTT
d_gene: TRBD1; v_gene: TRBV25-1; abundance: few; j_gene: TRBJ2-2; len: 17; CDR3aa: CASTPALGTGLTGELFF; CDR3nt: TGTGCCAGCACCCCAGCTCTGGGGACAGGGTTGACCGGGGAGCTGTTTTTT
d_gene: TRBD2; v_gene: TRBV2; abundance: .; j_gene: TRBJ2-5; len: 15; CDR3aa: CASSRLAAIGETQYF; CDR3nt: TGTGCCAGCAGTCGACTAGCGGCTATAGGGGAGACCCAGTACTTC
d_gene: TRBD1; v_gene: TRBV11-3; abundance: many; j_gene: TRBJ1-6; len: 14; CDR3aa: CASSSGQGGSPLHF; CDR3nt: TGTGCCAGCAGTTCCGGACAGGGCGGCTCACCCCTCCACTTT
d_gene: .; v_gene: TRBV7-9; abundance: few; j_gene: TRBJ1-4; len: 19; CDR3aa: CASSLLTSGTWATNEKLFF; CDR3nt: TGTGCCAGCAGCTTATTAACTTCAGGGACCTGGGCAACTAATGAAAAACTGTTTTTT
d_gene: TRBD1; v_gene: TRBV28; abundance: many; j_gene: TRBJ2-3; len: 13; CDR3aa: CATFGTGTDTQYF; CDR3nt: TGTGCCACCTTCGGGACAGGAACAGATACGCAGTATTTT
d_gene: .; v_gene: TRBV2; abundance: many; j_gene: TRBJ2-1; len: 12; CDR3aa: CASGLGGNEQFF; CDR3nt: TGTGCCAGCGGCCTGGGGGGAAATGAGCAGTTCTTC